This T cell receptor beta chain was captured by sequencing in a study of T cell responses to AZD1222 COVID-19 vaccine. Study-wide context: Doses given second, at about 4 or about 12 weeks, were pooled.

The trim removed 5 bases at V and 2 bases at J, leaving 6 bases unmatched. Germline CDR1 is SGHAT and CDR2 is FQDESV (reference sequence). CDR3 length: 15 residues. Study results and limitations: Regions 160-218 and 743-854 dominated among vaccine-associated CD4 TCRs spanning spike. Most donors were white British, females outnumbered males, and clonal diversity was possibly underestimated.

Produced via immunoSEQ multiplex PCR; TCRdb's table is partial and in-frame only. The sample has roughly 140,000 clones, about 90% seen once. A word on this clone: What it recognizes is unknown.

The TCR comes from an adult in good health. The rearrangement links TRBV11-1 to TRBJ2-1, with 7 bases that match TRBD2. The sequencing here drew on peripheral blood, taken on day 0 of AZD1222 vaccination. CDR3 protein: CASSRSGTTYNEQFF. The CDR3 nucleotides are TGTGCCAGCAGCCGGTCCGGGACTACCTACAATGAGCAGTTCTTC.